Below, one T cell receptor beta chain is given with its context. Its antigen is still unknown. A multiplex PCR was run with 60 Vbeta primers and 13 Jbeta primers. Data came from immunoSEQ multiplex PCR; TCRdb stores just in-frame clones and leaves some out. The sample carries approximately 97,000 clones, 70% to 75% recorded once. Germline V gene sequence: CDR1 SGHAT, CDR2 FQNNGV. The CDR3 covers 16 residues. V shed 6 bases and J shed 7 bases, with 23 bases lying between them. The sample comes from a study of cytomegalovirus exposure and HLA in healthy donors. Whole-study results and caveats: As a later analysis showed, a missense DCLRE1C variant was linked to trimming of TCR beta V- and J-genes. Using a false discovery rate of 0.05, a later analysis showed that 16,951 TCR beta sequences were associated with HLA alleles. In an earlier analysis, about 90% or about 30%: the productive usage of most TCR beta V segments. From TCR beta sequences, most subjects' HLA-A and HLA-B alleles were reportedly predicted accurately.

Sequencing used PBMCs. The receptor was isolated from a middle-aged man in good health and CMV-seronegative. The chain recombines TRBV11-2 with TRBJ2-3; perhaps TRBD2 as D (6 bases). The DNA of the CDR3 is TGTGCCAGCAGTCCTCGGGGGTCCGCGACCTTATATACGCAGTATTTT. Its protein product is CASSPRGSATLYTQYF.